Each of the 14 T cell receptor beta chains below was sequenced from the same sample in a study of post-analysis software for immune sequencing data. Study-level findings and limits: Patients had higher frequencies than controls of about 5 TRBV segments, including TRBV5-6, TRBV5-1 and TRBV20-1.

No antigen has been assigned to these receptors. Every TCR beta cDNA library bore unique molecular identifiers. MiXCR, run by TCRdb on the PCR reads, gives a single entry per CDR3 protein. The sample records 600,000 to 750,000 distinct CDR3 sequences, approximately 59% being singletons. Material: blood. These receptors originate from a girl aged 2 to 9 with multiple sclerosis.

This clonotype was detected a few times. The genes are TRBV11-2 and TRBJ2-7, with 8 bases aligning to TRBD2. CDR1 SGHAT and CDR2 FQNNGV come from the germline V gene. CDR3 length equals 16 residues. Trimming at V came to 2 bases and at J to 5 bases, leaving 11 bases not matched to a gene. Written as DNA, the CDR3 is TGTGCCAGCAGCTTAAGAAGCGGGGGTTTTCCCAACGAGCAGTACTTC. Residues: CASSLRSGGFPNEQYF.

This clonotype has only a few counts. For the CDR3, the DNA is TGTGCCAGCCGTCCCGGACTCTCAGTACAAGAGACCCAGTACTTC. Translating gives CASRPGLSVQETQYF. The rearrangement joins TRBV12-3 or TRBV12-4 to TRBJ2-5, with D perhaps matching TRBD2 (5 bases). The CDR3 runs 15 residues. Trimming left V 8 bases short and J 2 bases short, with 18 bases between.

In its sample, this clonotype was seen many times. This chain joins TRBV3-1 and TRBJ2-1; either TRBD1 or TRBD2 may fit D (5 bases each). Germline V CDR1 and CDR2: LGHDT, YNNKEL (reference sequence). The CDR3 contains 13 residues. The V end lost 4 bases, the J end lost 1 base, and 5 bases lay between the germline ends. The CDR3 DNA reads TGTGCCAGCAGCCGGGGGTCCTACAATGAGCAGTTCTTC. Protein: CASSRGSYNEQFF.

In its sample, this clonotype was seen a few times. The chain joins TRBV29-1 to TRBJ2-5; the match to TRBD2 covers 11 bases. The DNA end favors TRBJ2-4, so the J call may be wrong. The CDR3 extends over 14 amino acids. Germline CDR1 is SQVTM and CDR2 is ANQGSEA. The CDR3 reads CSVEVTSGSDIQYF. The CDR3 bases are TGCAGCGTTGAAGTTACTAGCGGGAGTGACATTCAGTACTTC.

The chain joins TRBV2 to TRBJ2-5, with D unresolved. This CDR3 has 12 residues. The V gene lost 5 bases and the J gene lost 5 bases, with 9 bases spanning the gap. Germline CDR1 SNHLY, CDR2 FYNNEI. The CDR3 DNA sequence: TGTGCCAGCAGTTTTTCAGATGAGACCCAGTACTTC. Its protein is CASSFSDETQYF. The full variable domain, its missing parts supplied by reference TRBV2 and TRBJ2-5, is EPEVTQTPSHQVTQMGQEVILRCVPISNHLYFYWYRQILGQKVEFLVSFYNNEISEKSEIFDDQFSVERPDGSNFTLKIRSTKLEDSAMYFCASSFSDETQYFGPGTRLLVL.

This clonotype has just a few counts. The chain joins TRBV12-3 or TRBV12-4 to TRBJ2-1, with 7 bases that match TRBD2. The CDR3 spans 15 residues. V was clipped by 2 bases and J by 2 bases; unmatched bases: 3. The CDR3 DNA is TGTGCCAGCAGTTTACTTGGACTAGCCTACAATGAGCAGTTCTTC. This translates into CASSLLGLAYNEQFF.

The chain joins TRBV29-1 to TRBJ2-7, with TRBD1 as a possible D gene (6 bases). The V gene's germline CDR1 is SQVTM and CDR2 ANQGSEA. The CDR3 consists of 15 residues. The V end was cut by 0 bases, the J end by 3 bases, with 15 bases between. The CDR3 reads CSVEEESRTVYEQYF. As DNA, the CDR3 is TGCAGCGTTGAAGAGGAATCCCGGACAGTCTACGAGCAGTACTTC.

The rearrangement joins TRBV6-2 or TRBV6-3 to TRBJ2-3; D call uncertain. With 6 bases removed from V and 2 bases from J, the gap between germline ends came to 30 bases. CDR3 length: 20 residues. Germline V gene sequence: CDR1 MNHEY, CDR2 SVGEGT. CDR3 coding DNA: TGTGCCAGCAGAGGACCCCTTGACTTAGTCCCCTTCCTAGACACAGATACGCAGTATTTT. Its protein product is CASRGPLDLVPFLDTDTQYF.

In its sample, this clonotype was seen once. The gene calls are TRBV7-9 and TRBJ2-2, with 8 bases fitting TRBD2. The CDR3 spans 16 residues. The V and J ends lost 5 bases and 4 bases, in that order; junction bases with no gene match: 9. Germline assignment: CDR1 SEHNR and CDR2 FQNEAQ (reference sequence). The DNA for the CDR3 is TGTGCCAGCAGCGCCCGGGGGGGCGATGGCACCGGGGAGCTGTTTTTT. Protein: CASSARGGDGTGELFF.

This CDR3 is CASSLDLVSDTQYF. The CDR3 region has the DNA TGCGCCAGCAGCTTGGATCTAGTGTCAGATACGCAGTATTTT. The J gene is TRBJ2-3, the V gene TRBV5-1, with D unresolved. Trimming removed 0 bases at V and 4 bases at J, with 9 bases between. This CDR3 contains 14 residues. CDR1 is SGHRS, CDR2 YFSETQ, per germline.

This clonotype was seen a few times. In DNA, the CDR3 is TGTGCCATCAGCTACGGTACGGGGGGCACGAAGACCCAGTACTTC. Its translation: CAISYGTGGTKTQYF. This chain links TRBV10-3 with TRBJ2-7; D is perhaps TRBD2 (7 bases). The J call is in doubt because the DNA end fits TRBJ2-5 better. The CDR3 consists of 15 residues. In germline, CDR1 is ENHRY, CDR2 SYGVKD.

The chain recombines TRBV20-1 with TRBJ2-7; 8 positions agree with TRBD1. The CDR3 has 12 residues. V trimming: 5 bases; J trimming: 5 bases; junction bases outside the gene matches: 5. CDR1 and CDR2 from the germline V gene are DFQATT and SNEGSKA (reference sequence). The CDR3 sequence: CSADRGVDEQYF. The CDR3 DNA follows: TGCAGTGCTGACAGGGGAGTAGACGAGCAGTACTTC.

This clonotype was seen a handful of times. The rearrangement joins TRBV7-9 to TRBJ2-1; perhaps TRBD2 as D (6 bases). V gave up 1 base and J gave up 8 bases, with 15 bases separating them. Germline-derived CDR1 and CDR2 are SEHNR and FQNEAQ (reference sequence). The CDR3 sequence is 15 residues long. CDR3 sequence (DNA): TGTGCCAGCAGCTTAGGGGGGGATTACGGGCATGAGCAGTTCTTC. Translation gives CASSLGGDYGHEQFF.

The sample holds one count of this clonotype. This chain's CDR3 is CASGAFAGDTGELFF. CDR3 bases: TGTGCCAGCGGCGCGTTCGCGGGGGACACCGGGGAGCTGTTTTTT. J is TRBJ2-2 and V is TRBV12-3 or TRBV12-4; 7 bases are a match to TRBD2. Trimming removed 8 bases from V and 3 bases from J; junction bases left unmatched: 9. CDR3 length: 15 amino acids.